These 18 T cell receptor beta chains came from one sample sequenced in a study of cytomegalovirus exposure and HLA in healthy donors. PCR was performed using 60 Vbeta and 13 Jbeta primers. The repertoire was sequenced with immunoSEQ multiplex PCR; TCRdb's copy has only in-frame clones and lacks some. The profile shows some 180,000 clones, roughly 86% of them singletons. Specimen: PBMCs. The receptors come from a man in his forties in good health and CMV-seropositive.

The chain has TRBV4-1 and TRBJ1-3; possibly TRBD1 for D (6 bases). The CDR3 loop spans 19 amino acids. Germline CDR1 reads MGHRA; CDR2 reads YSYEKL. Trimming took 3 bases from V and 3 from J, leaving 24 bases between them. CDR3 in DNA: TGCGCCAGCAGCCACCCAACAGGGTCTGGGCCTAGGGTTGGAAACACCATATATTTT. Protein sequence: CASSHPTGSGPRVGNTIYF.

The chain recombines TRBV4-2 with TRBJ1-1, with 9 bases matching TRBD1. Per germline, CDR1 LGHNA and CDR2 YNFKEQ. The V gene end was trimmed by 6 bases and the J gene end by 5 bases; junction bases not matched to a gene: 7. This CDR3 has 14 amino acids. The CDR3 DNA sequence: TGTGCCAGCAGACCTACAGGGGGCTTAACTGAAGCTTTCTTT. Translated: CASRPTGGLTEAFF.

The chain links TRBV6-1 to TRBJ2-7; D may be TRBD1 (6 bases). This CDR3 spans 13 amino acids. Trimming shortened V by 4 bases and J by 2 bases, and 9 bases separated the two germline ends. CDR1 is MNHNS, CDR2 SASEGT, per germline. CDR3 coding DNA: TGTGCCAGCAGTGTGGACAGACCCTACGAGCAGTACTTC. It encodes CASSVDRPYEQYF.

The rearrangement uses TRBV11-2 and TRBJ2-5; 9 positions agree with TRBD1. V trimming: 5 bases; J trimming: 5 bases; junction bases outside the gene matches: 6. The CDR3 consists of 14 residues. Germline lookup yields CDR1 SGHAT and CDR2 FQNNGV. The CDR3 spells CASSLRDRDETQYF. CDR3 DNA sequence: TGTGCCAGCAGCCTCCGGGACAGGGATGAGACCCAGTACTTC.

J is TRBJ2-1 and V is TRBV5-5, with 11 bases aligning to TRBD2. V lost 0 bases and J lost 0; bases outside the gene matches: 5. This CDR3 comprises 18 residues. Germline CDR1 is SGHKS and CDR2 is YYEKEE (reference sequence). CDR3 protein: CASSLAGTSGFSYNEQFF. The DNA for the CDR3 is TGTGCCAGCAGCTTGGCGGGGACTAGCGGTTTCTCCTACAATGAGCAGTTCTTC.

The chain combines TRBV6-1 with TRBJ1-3, with D perhaps TRBD1 (6 bases). The CDR3 loop spans 13 amino acids. Germline loops: CDR1 MNHNS, CDR2 SASEGT. V lost 5 bases, J lost 8 bases, and 13 bases lay in between. The DNA of the CDR3 is TGTGCCAGCAGTCGGACAGCGCGGGACACCATATATTTT. Protein: CASSRTARDTIYF.

The rearrangement joins TRBV7-8 to TRBJ1-5; TRBD1 is a possible D gene (5 bases). The CDR3 is 13 amino acids. Germline V gene lookup returns CDR1 SGHVS and CDR2 FQNEAQ. V lost 2 bases and J 6 bases, leaving 8 bases between the germline ends. The CDR3 reads CASSLPGGQPQHF. The DNA for the CDR3 is TGTGCCAGCAGCTTACCGGGGGGTCAGCCCCAGCATTTT.

The chain uses TRBV10-3 and TRBJ1-1; D gene uncertain. The CDR3 has 12 residues. V gave up 4 bases and J gave up 1 base, with 4 bases separating them. Germline V CDR1 and CDR2: ENHRY, SYGVKD. CDR3 sequence: CAISASNTEAFF. As DNA, the CDR3 is TGTGCCATCAGTGCCTCGAACACTGAAGCTTTCTTT.

This clone was seen a few times. The rearrangement joins TRBV28 to TRBJ1-5; weak D call: TRBD1 (6 bases). From germline, CDR1 is MDHEN and CDR2 SYDVKM. Trimming left V 10 bases short and J 3 bases short, with 22 bases between. The CDR3 has 16 residues. Written as DNA, the CDR3 is TGTGCCACCAGCGGGGGGGGCGGGTTGTTCAATCAGCCCCAGCATTTT. This encodes CATSGGGGLFNQPQHF.

The genes are TRBV18 and TRBJ2-2; D might be TRBD1 (6 bases). Trimming stripped 2 bases from V and 3 bases from J, with 13 bases between. Germline V gene lookup returns CDR1 KGHSH and CDR2 LQKENI. This CDR3 region has 16 residues. The CDR3 bases are TGTGCCAGCTCACCAGCAGGGGTCCGCGACACCGGGGAGCTGTTTTTT. Amino acids: CASSPAGVRDTGELFF.

V gene TRBV6-5 combines with J gene TRBJ2-1; 9 nucleotides agree with TRBD2. Germline trimming cut 0 bases from V and 12 bases from J; bases unmatched to any gene: 9. CDR3 size: 15 residues. CDR1 is MNHEY, CDR2 SVGAGI, per germline. This chain's CDR3 is CASSYSRGGGDVQFF. The CDR3 nucleotides are TGTGCCAGCAGTTACTCGCGGGGGGGAGGGGATGTGCAGTTCTTC.

The chain couples TRBV7-8 to TRBJ2-7, with 10 bases identical to TRBD1. The CDR3 loop spans 15 amino acids. Germline V gene sequence: CDR1 SGHVS, CDR2 FQNEAQ. With V trimmed by 5 bases and J by 2 bases, 6 bases remained unmatched. The chain's CDR3 is CASSARGQGPYEQYF. The CDR3 nucleotides read TGTGCCAGCAGCGCAAGGGGACAGGGGCCCTACGAGCAGTACTTC.

The rearrangement links TRBV6-1 to TRBJ1-2, with D hard to call. The CDR3 has 10 amino acids. The germline V gene has CDR1 MNHNS and CDR2 SASEGT. With 10 bases removed from V and 3 bases from J, the gap between germline ends came to 6 bases. This CDR3 reads CATGDYGYTF. The CDR3 DNA follows: TGTGCCACAGGCGACTATGGCTACACCTTC.

This chain connects TRBV9 to TRBJ2-2, with 10 bases fitting TRBD2. Trimming removed 1 base from V and 3 bases from J; junction bases left unmatched: 3. Germline CDR1 SGDLS, CDR2 YYNGEE. This CDR3 spans 16 amino acids. CDR3 sequence: CASSVTSGAYTGELFF. Here the CDR3 DNA reads TGTGCCAGCAGCGTAACTAGCGGGGCGTACACCGGGGAGCTGTTTTTT.

The chain carries TRBV19 and TRBJ1-1, with a possible D match to TRBD1 (5 bases). The CDR3 is 14 amino acids. CDR1 and CDR2 (germline): LNHDA, SQIVND (reference sequence). V was trimmed by 3 bases and J by 4 bases, leaving 12 bases between them. The CDR3 DNA follows: TGTGCCAGTAGTATCGGTCCGGGGGGCACTGAAGCTTTCTTT. This gives the protein CASSIGPGGTEAFF.

The chain recombines TRBV10-3 with TRBJ2-7; 9 bases map to TRBD1. V shed 6 bases, J shed 3 bases, and the junction held 6 bases outside the gene matches. Germline V CDR1 and CDR2: ENHRY, SYGVKD. There are 14 residues in the CDR3. CDR3 DNA sequence: TGTGCCATCAGCCGGGACAGGGACTTCTACGAGCAGTACTTC. Translating gives CAISRDRDFYEQYF.

The chain is built from TRBV5-1 and TRBJ2-3; 11 bases line up with TRBD2. The length of the CDR3 is 19 residues. Germline V gene sequence: CDR1 SGHRS, CDR2 YFSETQ. J lost 1 base, V lost 4 bases, and 14 bases had no gene match. This CDR3 reads CASSTRRTSGGLRTDTQYF. DNA for the CDR3: TGCGCCAGCAGCACTAGACGAACTAGCGGGGGCCTCCGCACAGATACGCAGTATTTT.

J is TRBJ2-1 and V is TRBV7-9; 14 positions agree with TRBD2. The V gene's germline CDR1 is SEHNR and CDR2 FQNEAQ (reference sequence). The CDR3 length is 16 residues. With V trimmed by 0 bases and J by 8 bases, 3 bases remained unmatched. CDR3: CASSLAGTSGRYEQFF. CDR3 DNA sequence: TGTGCCAGCAGCTTAGCCGGGACTAGCGGGAGATATGAGCAGTTCTTC.